These 14 T cell receptor beta chains share one sample of origin, sequenced in a study of cytomegalovirus exposure and HLA in healthy donors. The data were produced by immunoSEQ multiplex PCR, yet TCRdb's version contains in-frame clones alone and is incomplete. Of some 66,000 clones listed, around 97% are singletons. The sample was PBMCs. The receptors were gathered from a woman under 30 in good health and CMV-seropositive.

The chain is built from TRBV29-1 and TRBJ1-1; TRBD1 matches 10 bases. Germline CDR1 SQVTM, CDR2 ANQGSEA. V gave up 1 base and J gave up 10 bases; unmatched junction bases: 9. This CDR3 comprises 14 residues. CDR3 sequence: CSVEVRDRGSGAFF. CDR3 nucleotides: TGCAGCGTTGAAGTTAGGGACAGGGGAAGTGGAGCTTTCTTT.

This chain joins TRBV15 and TRBJ2-7; 9 nucleotides line up with TRBD2. Trimming removed 0 bases from V and 5 bases from J; junction bases left unmatched: 8. CDR3 size: 16 residues. Germline loops: CDR1 LNHNV, CDR2 YYDKDF (reference sequence). CDR3 DNA: TGTGCCACCAGCAGAGATGTGCTAGCGGGATCTCACGAGCAGTACTTC. Amino acids: CATSRDVLAGSHEQYF.

The J gene is TRBJ1-1, the V gene TRBV6-5, with D unresolved. Trimming took off 2 bases at V and 4 bases at J, with 8 bases between the two ends. The CDR3 sequence is 13 residues long. The germline V gene encodes CDR1 MNHEY and CDR2 SVGAGI. The CDR3 region has the DNA TGTGCCAGCAGTTACCTCGGTGGCACTGAAGCTTTCTTT. This translates into CASSYLGGTEAFF.

V and J are TRBV6-5 and TRBJ2-5, with 8 bases that match TRBD1. The CDR3 is 13 residues long. Germline V CDR1 and CDR2: MNHEY, SVGAGI. With 7 bases clipped from V and 1 base from J, the junction kept 2 bases outside the gene matches. CDR3 DNA sequence: TGTGCCAGCACCGGACAGGGCCAAGAGACCCAGTACTTC. Translated: CASTGQGQETQYF.

V gene TRBV28 combines with J gene TRBJ1-1, with D perhaps matching TRBD1 (5 bases). Germline V gives CDR1 MDHEN, CDR2 SYDVKM. V was trimmed by 3 bases and J by 6 bases, leaving 14 bases between them. The CDR3 is made up of 14 amino acids. The CDR3 DNA sequence: TGTGCCAGCAGTTTCGCGGGGGAGGTAGCTGAAGCTTTCTTT. Residues: CASSFAGEVAEAFF.

The V gene is TRBV28, the J gene TRBJ1-1; no clear D gene. Trimming took off 5 bases at V and 0 bases at J, with 10 bases between the two ends. The length of the CDR3 is 14 residues. Germline V CDR1 and CDR2: MDHEN, SYDVKM. As DNA, the CDR3 is TGTGCCAGCAGTCGCAGTGTGATGAACACTGAAGCTTTCTTT. Its translation: CASSRSVMNTEAFF.

The chain has TRBV30 and TRBJ2-1, with 10 bases matching TRBD2. Germline V CDR1 and CDR2: GTSNPN, SVGIG (reference sequence). V gave up 1 base and J gave up 8 bases; unmatched junction bases: 8. The CDR3 covers 15 residues. The CDR3 loop is CAWSGLAGVWDEQFF. CDR3 in DNA: TGTGCCTGGAGTGGGCTAGCGGGAGTGTGGGATGAGCAGTTCTTC.

J is TRBJ2-4 and V is TRBV30, with D unclear. The length of the CDR3 is 18 residues. The germline gives CDR1 GTSNPN, CDR2 SVGIG (reference sequence). The V end lost 0 bases, the J end lost 3 bases, and 21 bases lay between the germline ends. CDR3 residues: CAWSVTVPRRGGKNIQYF. CDR3 DNA: TGTGCCTGGAGTGTAACCGTCCCCCGGCGAGGTGGCAAAAACATTCAGTACTTC.

The V call is TRBV4-1, the J call TRBJ2-2, with 8 bases fitting TRBD2. V lost 6 bases to trimming and J lost 5 bases; unmatched junction nucleotides: 11. The germline V gene has CDR1 MGHRA and CDR2 YSYEKL. CDR3 length: 16 amino acids. The CDR3 reads CASSQGTRTGTGELFF. CDR3 sequence (DNA): TGCGCCAGCAGTCAGGGGACTAGAACAGGAACCGGGGAGCTGTTTTTT.

V usage is TRBV6-6 and J usage is TRBJ2-2; D may be TRBD2 (7 bases). V shed 11 bases and J shed 4 bases, with 11 bases lying between them. Per germline, CDR1 MNHNY and CDR2 SVGAGI (reference sequence). The CDR3 has 12 amino acids. CDR3 DNA sequence: TGTGCCGTGGGGGGGCCCACCGGGGAGCTGTTTTTT. Translated: CAVGGPTGELFF.

V is TRBV19 and J is TRBJ2-7; possible D gene TRBD1, 6 bases. The CDR3 extends over 14 amino acids. Trimming removed 5 bases from V and 2 bases from J, with 13 bases in between. Germline V lookup: CDR1 LNHDA, CDR2 SQIVND (reference sequence). CDR3 in amino acids: CASSPRQAPYEQYF. DNA for the CDR3: TGTGCCAGTAGTCCACGACAGGCACCCTACGAGCAGTACTTC.

This chain uses TRBV5-1 with TRBJ1-1, with a tentative D call TRBD1 (6 bases). Germline CDR1 reads SGHRS; CDR2 reads YFSETQ. V was clipped by 2 bases and J by 6 bases, with 14 bases between them. There are 14 residues in the CDR3. The CDR3 sequence is CASSLSQGRSEAFF. CDR3 bases: TGCGCCAGCAGCTTATCACAGGGCAGGTCTGAAGCTTTCTTT.

V gene TRBV27 combines with J gene TRBJ2-7; 9 bases match TRBD2. Germline trimming cut 0 bases from V and 3 bases from J; bases unmatched to any gene: 3. Germline lookup yields CDR1 MNHEY and CDR2 SMNVEV (reference sequence). The CDR3 spans 15 residues. CDR3 amino acids: CASSLSPSGNYEQYF. Written as DNA, the CDR3 is TGTGCCAGCAGTTTATCGCCTAGCGGGAACTACGAGCAGTACTTC.

This clone was seen once. The chain links TRBV5-4 to TRBJ2-7; TRBD2 aligns across 15 bases. This CDR3 contains 16 residues. CDR1 is SGHNT and CDR2 is YYREEE in the germline V gene (reference sequence). Trimming took 5 bases from V and 5 from J; bases not matched to a gene: 8. The CDR3 sequence: CASSNGLAGGSNEQYF. The DNA for the CDR3 is TGTGCCAGCAGTAACGGACTAGCGGGAGGGTCTAACGAGCAGTACTTC.